These 4 T cell receptor beta chains were sequenced from one sample in a study of shared clonotypes between healthy human individuals. The protocol was immunoSEQ multiplex PCR, while the TCRdb copy is restricted to in-frame clones and leaves out a portion. Among a few million clones listed, around 95% were seen once. The sequenced sample was naive CD4+ T cells sorted from blood. Subset given: CD45RA+ positively selected. These TCRs come from a man between 18 and 35 years old in good health.

The rearrangement links TRBV25-1 to TRBJ1-5; unclear D gene. Trimming pared 3 bases from V and 11 bases from J, leaving 14 bases between. Germline CDR1 and CDR2: MGHDK and SYGVNS. There are 13 residues in the CDR3. This chain's CDR3 is CASSDLVGRSQHF. In DNA, the CDR3 is TGTGCCAGCAGTGACTTAGTGGGAAGGTCCCAGCATTTT.

The chain links TRBV7-9 to TRBJ1-2, with 7 bases lining up with TRBD1. The trim removed 4 bases at V and 6 bases at J, leaving 8 bases unmatched. The CDR3 contains 14 residues. Germline assignment: CDR1 SEHNR and CDR2 FQNEAQ (reference sequence). The DNA for the CDR3 is TGTGCCAGCAGCTCGCGACAGGGTCGGAATGGCTACACCTTC. Amino acid sequence: CASSSRQGRNGYTF.

The chain couples TRBV5-5 to TRBJ1-5; 9 bases line up with TRBD1. Trimming removed 4 bases from V and 0 bases from J; junction bases left unmatched: 8. The CDR3 has 17 residues. CDR1 and CDR2 (germline): SGHKS, YYEKEE (reference sequence). CDR3 protein: CASSRDRGSFSNQPQHF. CDR3 in DNA: TGTGCCAGCAGCCGAGACAGGGGGAGTTTTAGCAATCAGCCCCAGCATTTT.

V usage is TRBV5-1 and J usage is TRBJ2-2, with D uncertain. Germline CDR1 reads SGHRS; CDR2 reads YFSETQ. The CDR3 is made up of 11 amino acids. V dropped 5 bases and J dropped 9 bases, with 8 bases sitting between them. DNA of the CDR3: TGCGCCAGCAGTATTAACCGGGAGCTGTTTTTT. Translating gives CASSINRELFF.